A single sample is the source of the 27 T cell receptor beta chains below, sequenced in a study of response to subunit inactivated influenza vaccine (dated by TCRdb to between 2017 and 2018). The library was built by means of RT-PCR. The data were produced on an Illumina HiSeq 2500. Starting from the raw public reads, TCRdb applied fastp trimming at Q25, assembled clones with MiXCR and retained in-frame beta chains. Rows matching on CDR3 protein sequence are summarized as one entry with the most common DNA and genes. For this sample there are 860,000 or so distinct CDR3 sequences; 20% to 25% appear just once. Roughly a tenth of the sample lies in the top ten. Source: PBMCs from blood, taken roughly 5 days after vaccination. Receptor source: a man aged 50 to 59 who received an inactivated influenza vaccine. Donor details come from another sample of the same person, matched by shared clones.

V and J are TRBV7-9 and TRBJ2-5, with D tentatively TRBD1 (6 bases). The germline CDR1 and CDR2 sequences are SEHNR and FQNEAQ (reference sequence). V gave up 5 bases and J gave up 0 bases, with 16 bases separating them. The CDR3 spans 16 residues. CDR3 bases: TGTGCCAGCAGCGGAACCTGGACAGCAAACCAAGAGACCCAGTACTTC. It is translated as CASSGTWTANQETQYF.

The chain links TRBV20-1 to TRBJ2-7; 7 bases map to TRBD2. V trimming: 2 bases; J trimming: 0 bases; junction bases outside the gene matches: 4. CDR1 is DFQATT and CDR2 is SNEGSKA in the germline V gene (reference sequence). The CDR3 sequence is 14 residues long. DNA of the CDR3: TGCAGTGCTAGAAGGCTAGCGGTCTCCTACGAGCAGTACTTC. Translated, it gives CSARRLAVSYEQYF.

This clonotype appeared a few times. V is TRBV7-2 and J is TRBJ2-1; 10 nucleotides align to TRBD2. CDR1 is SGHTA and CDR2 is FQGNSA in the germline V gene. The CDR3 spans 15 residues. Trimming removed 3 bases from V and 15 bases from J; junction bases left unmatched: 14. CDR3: CASSLWGLAGAYPFF. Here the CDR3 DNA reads TGTGCCAGCAGCTTGTGGGGGCTAGCGGGAGCCTACCCGTTCTTC.

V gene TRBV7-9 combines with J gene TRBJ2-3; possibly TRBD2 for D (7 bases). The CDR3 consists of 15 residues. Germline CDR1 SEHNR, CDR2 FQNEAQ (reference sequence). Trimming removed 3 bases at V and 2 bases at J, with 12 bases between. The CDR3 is CASSFRRGPTDTQYF. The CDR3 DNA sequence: TGTGCCAGCAGCTTCCGGCGGGGGCCCACAGATACGCAGTATTTT.

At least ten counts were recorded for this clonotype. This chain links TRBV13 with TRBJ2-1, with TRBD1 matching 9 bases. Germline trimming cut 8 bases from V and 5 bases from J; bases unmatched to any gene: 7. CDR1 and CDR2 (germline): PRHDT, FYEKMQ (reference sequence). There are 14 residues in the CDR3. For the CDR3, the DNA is TGTGCCAGCCGCTGGACAGGGGTTAACAATGAGCAGTTCTTC. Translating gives CASRWTGVNNEQFF.

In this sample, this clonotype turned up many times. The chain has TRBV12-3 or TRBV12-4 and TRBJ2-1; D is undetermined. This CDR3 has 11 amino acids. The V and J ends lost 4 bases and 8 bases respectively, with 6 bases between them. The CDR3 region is CASSSWYEQFF. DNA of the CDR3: TGTGCCAGCAGTTCTTGGTATGAGCAGTTCTTC.

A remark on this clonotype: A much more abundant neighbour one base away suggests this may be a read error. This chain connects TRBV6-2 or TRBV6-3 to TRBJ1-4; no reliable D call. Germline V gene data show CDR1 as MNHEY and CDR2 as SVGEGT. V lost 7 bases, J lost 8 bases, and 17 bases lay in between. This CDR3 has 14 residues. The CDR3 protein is CASTGPPLGEKLFF. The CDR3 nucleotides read TGTGCCAGCACCGGGCCTCCCCTGGGCGAAAAACTGTTTTTT.

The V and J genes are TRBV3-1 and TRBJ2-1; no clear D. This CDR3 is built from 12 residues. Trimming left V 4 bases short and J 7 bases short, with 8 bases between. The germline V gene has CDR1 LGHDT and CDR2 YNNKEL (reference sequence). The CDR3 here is CASSRLGNEQFF. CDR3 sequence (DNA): TGTGCCAGCAGCCGCCTGGGGAATGAGCAGTTCTTC.

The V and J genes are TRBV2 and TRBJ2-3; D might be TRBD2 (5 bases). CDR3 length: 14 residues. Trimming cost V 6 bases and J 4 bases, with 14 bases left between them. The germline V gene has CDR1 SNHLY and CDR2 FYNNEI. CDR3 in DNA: TGTGCCAGCAGAACTAGGTCGTCGGCAGATACGCAGTATTTT. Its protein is CASRTRSSADTQYF.

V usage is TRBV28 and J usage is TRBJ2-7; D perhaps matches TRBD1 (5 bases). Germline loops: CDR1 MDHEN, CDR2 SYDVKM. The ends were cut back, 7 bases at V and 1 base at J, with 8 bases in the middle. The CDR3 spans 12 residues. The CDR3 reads CASTRGSYEQYF. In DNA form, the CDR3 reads TGTGCCAGCACAAGGGGATCCTACGAGCAGTACTTC.

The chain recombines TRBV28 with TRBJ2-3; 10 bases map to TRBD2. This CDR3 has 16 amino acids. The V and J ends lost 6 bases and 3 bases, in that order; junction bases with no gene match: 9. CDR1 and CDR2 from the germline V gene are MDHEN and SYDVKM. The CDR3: CASSNPGLAMTDTQYF. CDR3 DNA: TGTGCCAGCAGCAACCCGGGACTAGCGATGACAGATACGCAGTATTTT.

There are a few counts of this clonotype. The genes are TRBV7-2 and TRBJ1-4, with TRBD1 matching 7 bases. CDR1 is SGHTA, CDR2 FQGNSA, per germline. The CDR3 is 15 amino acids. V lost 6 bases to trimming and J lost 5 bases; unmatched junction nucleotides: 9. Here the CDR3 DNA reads TGTGCCAGCAGATTAACCGGGACAGCAAATGAAAAACTGTTTTTT. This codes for CASRLTGTANEKLFF.

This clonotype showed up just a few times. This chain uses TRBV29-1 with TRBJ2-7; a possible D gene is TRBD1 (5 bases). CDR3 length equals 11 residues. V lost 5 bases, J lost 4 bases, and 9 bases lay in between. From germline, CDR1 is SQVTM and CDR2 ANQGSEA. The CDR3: CSVRRAYEQYF. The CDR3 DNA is TGCAGCGTTCGCAGGGCTTACGAGCAGTACTTC.

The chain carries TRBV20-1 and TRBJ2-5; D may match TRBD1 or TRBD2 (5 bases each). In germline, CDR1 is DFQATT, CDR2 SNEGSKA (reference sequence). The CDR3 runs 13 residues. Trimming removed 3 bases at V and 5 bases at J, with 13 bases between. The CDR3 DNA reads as TGCAGTGCTAGCCGGGACGCGGATGAGACCCAGTACTTC. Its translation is CSASRDADETQYF.

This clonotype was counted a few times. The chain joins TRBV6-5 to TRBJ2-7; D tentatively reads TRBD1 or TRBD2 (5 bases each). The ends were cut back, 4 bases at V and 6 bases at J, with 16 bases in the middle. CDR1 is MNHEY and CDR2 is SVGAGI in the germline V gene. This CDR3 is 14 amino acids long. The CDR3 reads CASSSRDGHVEQYF. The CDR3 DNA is TGTGCCAGCAGTTCCCGGGACGGACATGTCGAGCAGTACTTC.

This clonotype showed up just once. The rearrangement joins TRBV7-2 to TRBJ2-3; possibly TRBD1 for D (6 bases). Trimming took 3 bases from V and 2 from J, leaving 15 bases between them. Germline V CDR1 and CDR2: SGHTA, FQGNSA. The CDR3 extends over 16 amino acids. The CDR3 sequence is CASSFLGGPTTDTQYF. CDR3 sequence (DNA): TGTGCCAGCAGCTTCCTAGGGGGACCTACCACAGATACGCAGTATTTT.

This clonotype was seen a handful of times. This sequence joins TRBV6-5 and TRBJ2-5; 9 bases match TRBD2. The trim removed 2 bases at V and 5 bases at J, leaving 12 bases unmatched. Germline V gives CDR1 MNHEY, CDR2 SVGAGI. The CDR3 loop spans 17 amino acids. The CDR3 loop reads CASSYGDSGGRGETQYF. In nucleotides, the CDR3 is TGTGCCAGCAGTTACGGGGATAGCGGGGGCAGAGGGGAGACCCAGTACTTC.

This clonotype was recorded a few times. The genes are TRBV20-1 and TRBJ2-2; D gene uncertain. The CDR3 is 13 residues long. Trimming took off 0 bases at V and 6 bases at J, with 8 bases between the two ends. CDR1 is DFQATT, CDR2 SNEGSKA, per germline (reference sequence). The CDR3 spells CSARDIEAGELFF. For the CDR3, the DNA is TGCAGTGCTAGAGATATCGAGGCCGGGGAGCTGTTTTTT.

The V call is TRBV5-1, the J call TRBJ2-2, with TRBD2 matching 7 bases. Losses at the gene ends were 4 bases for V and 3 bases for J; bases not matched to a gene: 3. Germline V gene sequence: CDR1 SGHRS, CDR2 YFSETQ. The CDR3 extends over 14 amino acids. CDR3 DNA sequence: TGCGCCAGCAGCCTAGGACTAGACACCGGGGAGCTGTTTTTT. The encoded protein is CASSLGLDTGELFF.

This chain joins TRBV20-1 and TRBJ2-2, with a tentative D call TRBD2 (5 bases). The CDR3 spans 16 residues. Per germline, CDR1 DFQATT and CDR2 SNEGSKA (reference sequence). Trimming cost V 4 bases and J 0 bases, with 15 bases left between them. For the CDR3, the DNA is TGCAGTGCTACCGCTCGGGGATCCACGAACACCGGGGAGCTGTTTTTT. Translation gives CSATARGSTNTGELFF.

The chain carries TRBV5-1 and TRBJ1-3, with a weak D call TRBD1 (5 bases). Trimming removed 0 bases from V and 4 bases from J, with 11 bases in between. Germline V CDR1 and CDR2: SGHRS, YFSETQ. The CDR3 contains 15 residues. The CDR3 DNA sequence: TGCGCCAGCAGCTTGGCCGGGACCGCCGGAAACACCATATATTTT. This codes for CASSLAGTAGNTIYF.

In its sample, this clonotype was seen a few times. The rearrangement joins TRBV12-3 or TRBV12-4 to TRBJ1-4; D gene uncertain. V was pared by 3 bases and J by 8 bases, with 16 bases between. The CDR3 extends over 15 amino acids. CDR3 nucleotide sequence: TGTGCCAGCAGTTTGATAGGGAGTCAGGCGGAAAAACTGTTTTTT. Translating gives CASSLIGSQAEKLFF.

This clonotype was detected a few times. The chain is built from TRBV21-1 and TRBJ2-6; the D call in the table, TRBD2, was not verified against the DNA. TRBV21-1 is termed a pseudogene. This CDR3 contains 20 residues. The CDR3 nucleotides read TGTGCCAGCAGCAAAGACTCGGGACTGATTACGGAGTCTGGGGCCAACGTCCTGACTTTC. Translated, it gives CASSKDSGLITESGANVLTF.

CDR3 residues: CASSRGTDNYGYTF. CDR3 DNA sequence: TGTGCCAGCAGTCGAGGAACGGATAACTATGGCTACACCTTC. The gene calls are TRBV27 and TRBJ1-2, with no clear D. The germline V gene has CDR1 MNHEY and CDR2 SMNVEV (reference sequence). Deletions cut 5 bases from V and 1 base from J, with 11 bases between. CDR3 length: 14 residues.

CDR3 coding DNA: TGTGCCAGCAGTTCGGGACAGGGGGGCTTACCCCAGCATTTT. Its translation: CASSSGQGGLPQHF. V gene TRBV12-3 or TRBV12-4 combines with J gene TRBJ1-5, with 11 bases matching TRBD1. The CDR3 covers 14 residues. Trimming at V came to 4 bases and at J to 10 bases, leaving 6 bases not matched to a gene.

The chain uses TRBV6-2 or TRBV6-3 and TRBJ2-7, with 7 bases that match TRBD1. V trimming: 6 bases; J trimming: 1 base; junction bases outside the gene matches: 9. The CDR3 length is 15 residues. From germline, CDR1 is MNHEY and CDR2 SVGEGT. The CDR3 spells CASSRLGTASYEQYF. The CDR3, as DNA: TGTGCCAGCAGCCGGCTTGGGACAGCTTCCTACGAGCAGTACTTC.

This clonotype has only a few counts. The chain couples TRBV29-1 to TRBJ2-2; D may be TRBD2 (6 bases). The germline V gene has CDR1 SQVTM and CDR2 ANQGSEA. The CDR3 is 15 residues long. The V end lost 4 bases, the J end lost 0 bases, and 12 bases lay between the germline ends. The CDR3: CSVAGSGTNTGELFF. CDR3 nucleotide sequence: TGCAGCGTTGCGGGTAGCGGTACGAACACCGGGGAGCTGTTTTTT.